This TCR beta chain stems from a study of T cell responses to AZD1222 COVID-19 vaccine. The assay was immunoSEQ multiplex PCR, and TCRdb's table has in-frame clones only and misses some. The table has more than 95,000 clones, roughly 88% seen once; the top ten hold about 4.5%. General study points: Repertoire sampling occurred only after the peak T cell response.

Concerning this clone: Its specificity is unknown.

Germline V gene sequence: CDR1 SEHNR, CDR2 FQNEAQ (reference sequence). The CDR3 has 14 residues. Unmatched junction bases numbered 4, after V lost 5 bases and J lost 2 bases. The origin of this receptor is an adult in good health. This chain joins TRBV7-9 and TRBJ2-7, with 9 bases lining up with TRBD1. The material was peripheral blood, obtained on day 0 of MenACWY control vaccination. Here the CDR3 reads CASSGQGMTYEQYF. The DNA of the CDR3 is TGTGCCAGCAGCGGACAGGGGATGACCTACGAGCAGTACTTC.